Sequencing of this T cell receptor (beta chain) was carried out in a study of response to subunit inactivated influenza vaccine. Study-level points and caveats: The authors offered the suggestion that each seasonal influenza vaccination recruits few new T cells.

TCRdb analysed the RT-PCR reads with MiXCR anew, one entry per CDR3 protein. This sample has some 500,000 distinct CDR3 sequences; about 25% occur once, and the top ten carry approximately 2%. Germline CDR1 and CDR2: MNHNS and SASEGT. The CDR3 consists of 15 residues. J gave up 4 bases and V 5 bases, and 7 bases lay outside the gene matches. Comment on this clonotype: Its antigen is as yet unknown.

The chain uses TRBV6-1 and TRBJ2-5; 10 nucleotides match TRBD1. This clonotype originated in a man in his fifties who received an inactivated influenza vaccine. This sample comprised CD4+ T cells sorted from PBMCs, obtained roughly 5 days after vaccination. CDR3 protein: CASSRDRGRGETQYF. The CDR3 DNA reads as TGTGCCAGCAGTCGCGACAGGGGGCGCGGAGAGACCCAGTACTTC.